This TCR beta chain was retrieved from a study of shared clonotypes between healthy human individuals. This CDR3 has 16 residues. Looked up from germline, CDR1 is SGHRS and CDR2 is YFSETQ. With V trimmed by 0 bases and J by 2 bases, 6 bases remained unmatched. In the source study's methods: Without quality scores, immunoSEQ junctional reads could not be filtered like full-length reads. Assay: immunoSEQ multiplex PCR; the TCRdb copy retains only in-frame clones and omits some. V, J and clone size were drawn from that table, and D and trimming were deduced from the DNA. The data show about 450,000 clones, around 79% seen once. Healthy adults negative for HIV, lacking recent acute infections or vaccinations, served as donors.

Sequencing input: PBMCs. The receptor was derived from a woman aged 35 to 49 in good health. Some clones in this sample may be carry-over from other donors' samples. This rearrangement joins TRBV5-1 to TRBJ2-3, with 7 bases matching TRBD2. CDR3 amino acids: CASSLGVAGLTDTQYF. The DNA of the CDR3 is TGCGCCAGCAGCTTGGGAGTAGCGGGCCTCACAGATACGCAGTATTTT.